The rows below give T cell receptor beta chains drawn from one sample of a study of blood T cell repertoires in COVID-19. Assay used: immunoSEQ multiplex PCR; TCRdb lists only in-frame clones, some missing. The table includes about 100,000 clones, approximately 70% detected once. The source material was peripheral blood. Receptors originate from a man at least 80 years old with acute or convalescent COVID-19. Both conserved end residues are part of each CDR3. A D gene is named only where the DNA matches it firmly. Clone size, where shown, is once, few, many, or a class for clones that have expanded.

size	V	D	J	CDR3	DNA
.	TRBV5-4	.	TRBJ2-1	CASSLDWSSYNEQFF	TGTGCCAGCAGCTTGGACTGGAGCTCCTACAATGAGCAGTTCTTC
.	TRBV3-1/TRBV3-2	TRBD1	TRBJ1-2	CASSQAGTGVRGYTF	TGTGCCAGCAGCCAAGCTGGGACAGGGGTTCGCGGCTACACCTTC
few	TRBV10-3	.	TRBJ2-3	CAISESSGQGGDTQYF	TGTGCCATCAGTGAGTCGTCTGGTCAGGGCGGCGATACGCAGTATTTT
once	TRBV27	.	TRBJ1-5	CASSRHGQYSNQPQHF	TGTGCCAGCAGCCGTCATGGACAGTATAGCAATCAGCCCCAGCATTTT
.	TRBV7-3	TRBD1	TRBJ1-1	CASSSDRDTEAFF	TGTGCCAGCAGCAGCGACAGGGACACTGAAGCTTTCTTT
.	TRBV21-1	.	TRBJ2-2	CASSSPGQRFANTGELFF	TGTGCCAGCAGCAGTCCGGGACAGAGGTTCGCGAACACCGGGGAGCTGTTTTTT
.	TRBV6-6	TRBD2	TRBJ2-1	CASSPAGGGRNYNEQFF	TGTGCCAGCAGTCCCGCTGGGGGAGGGAGAAACTACAATGAGCAGTTCTTC
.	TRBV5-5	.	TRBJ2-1	CASSQGLNNEQFF	TGTGCCAGCAGCCAGGGTTTGAACAATGAGCAGTTCTTC
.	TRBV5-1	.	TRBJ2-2	CASSLDREGTGELFF	TGCGCCAGCAGCTTGGACAGGGAAGGCACCGGGGAGCTGTTTTTT
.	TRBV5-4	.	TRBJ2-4	CASSGEGGLAKNIQYF	TGTGCCAGCAGCGGGGAGGGGGGATTAGCCAAAAACATTCAGTACTTC
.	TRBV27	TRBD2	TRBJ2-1	CATRLAGGKNNEQFF	TGTGCCACCAGACTAGCGGGAGGGAAAAACAATGAGCAGTTCTTC
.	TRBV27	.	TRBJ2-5	CASSFSLGKETQYF	TGTGCCAGCAGTTTTTCACTGGGCAAAGAGACCCAGTACTTC
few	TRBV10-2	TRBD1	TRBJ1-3	CASRDHRGYFGNTIYF	TGCGCCAGCAGGGACCACAGGGGTTACTTTGGAAACACCATATATTTT
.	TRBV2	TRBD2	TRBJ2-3	CASPSSGRAMDTQYF	TGTGCCAGCCCCTCTAGCGGGAGGGCCATGGATACGCAGTATTTT
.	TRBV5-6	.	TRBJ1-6	CASTDTELNNSPLHF	TGTGCCAGCACCGACACCGAACTTAATAATTCACCCCTCCACTTT
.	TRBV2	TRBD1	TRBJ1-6	CASRRQGGSPLHF	TGTGCCAGCCGTCGACAGGGCGGCTCACCCCTCCACTTT
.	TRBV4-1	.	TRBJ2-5	CASSQAVGGGYQETQYF	TGCGCCAGCAGCCAAGCGGTAGGAGGGGGCTACCAAGAGACCCAGTACTTC
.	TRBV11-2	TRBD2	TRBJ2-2	CASRPYTSGSNTGELFF	TGTGCCAGCAGGCCCTATACTAGCGGTTCAAACACCGGGGAGCTGTTTTTT
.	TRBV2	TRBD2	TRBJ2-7	CATLRELAGGEQYF	TGTGCCACCTTGAGAGAACTAGCGGGAGGCGAGCAGTACTTC
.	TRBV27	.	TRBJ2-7	CASSLKGHAYEQYF	TGTGCCAGCAGTTTAAAGGGACACGCCTACGAGCAGTACTTC
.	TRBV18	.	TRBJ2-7	CASSSKGAYEQYF	TGTGCCAGCTCATCTAAGGGGGCCTACGAGCAGTACTTC
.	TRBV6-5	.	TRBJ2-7	CASSVSFSYEQYF	TGTGCCAGCTCCGTCTCTTTTTCGTACGAGCAGTACTTC
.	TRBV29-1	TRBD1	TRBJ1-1	CSAGQGSAFF	TGCAGCGCCGGACAGGGTTCAGCTTTCTTT
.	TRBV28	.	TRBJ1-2	CASTSTQGHYGYTF	TGTGCCAGCACCTCCACCCAGGGTCACTATGGCTACACCTTC
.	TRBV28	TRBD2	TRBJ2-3	CASSKAGLFRTDTQYF	TGTGCCAGCAGTAAAGCGGGACTTTTCCGCACAGATACGCAGTATTTT
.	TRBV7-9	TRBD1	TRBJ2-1	CASSSPGQDNEQFF	TGTGCCAGCAGCTCGCCGGGACAGGACAATGAGCAGTTCTTC
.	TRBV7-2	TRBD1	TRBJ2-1	CASSLVGTANEQFF	TGTGCCAGCAGCTTAGTTGGGACAGCGAATGAGCAGTTCTTC
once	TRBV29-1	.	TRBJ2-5	CSVEWEKTQYF	TGCAGCGTTGAGTGGGAGAAGACCCAGTACTTC
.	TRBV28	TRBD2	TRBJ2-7	CASSLLAETYEQYF	TGTGCCAGCAGCTTACTAGCGGAGACCTACGAGCAGTACTTC
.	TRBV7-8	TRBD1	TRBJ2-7	CASSTGAYEQYF	TGTGCCAGCAGTACAGGGGCATACGAGCAGTACTTC
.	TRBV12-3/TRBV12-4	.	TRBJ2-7	CASSTGTNYEQYF	TGTGCCAGCAGTACCGGGACAAACTACGAGCAGTACTTC